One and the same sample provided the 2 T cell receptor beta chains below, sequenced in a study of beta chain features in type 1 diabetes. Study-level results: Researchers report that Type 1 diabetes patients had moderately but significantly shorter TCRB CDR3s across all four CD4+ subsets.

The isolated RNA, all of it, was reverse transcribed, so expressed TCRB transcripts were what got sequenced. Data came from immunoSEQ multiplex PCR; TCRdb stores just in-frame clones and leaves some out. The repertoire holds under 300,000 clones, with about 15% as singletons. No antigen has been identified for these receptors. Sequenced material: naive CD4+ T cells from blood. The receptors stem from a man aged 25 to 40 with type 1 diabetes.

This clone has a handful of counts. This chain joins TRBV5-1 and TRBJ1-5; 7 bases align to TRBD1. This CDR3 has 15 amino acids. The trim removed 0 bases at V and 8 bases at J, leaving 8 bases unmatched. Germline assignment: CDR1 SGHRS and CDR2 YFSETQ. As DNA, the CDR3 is TGCGCCAGCAGCTTGGGGGGACAGTCTGGGGAGCCCCAGCATTTT. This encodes CASSLGGQSGEPQHF.

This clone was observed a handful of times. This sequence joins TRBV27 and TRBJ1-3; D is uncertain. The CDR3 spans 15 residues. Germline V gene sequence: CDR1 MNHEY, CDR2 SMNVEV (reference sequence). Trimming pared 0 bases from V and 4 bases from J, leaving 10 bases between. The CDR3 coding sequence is TGTGCCAGCAGTTTATCTTATCTGGCCGGAAACACCATATATTTT. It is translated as CASSLSYLAGNTIYF.